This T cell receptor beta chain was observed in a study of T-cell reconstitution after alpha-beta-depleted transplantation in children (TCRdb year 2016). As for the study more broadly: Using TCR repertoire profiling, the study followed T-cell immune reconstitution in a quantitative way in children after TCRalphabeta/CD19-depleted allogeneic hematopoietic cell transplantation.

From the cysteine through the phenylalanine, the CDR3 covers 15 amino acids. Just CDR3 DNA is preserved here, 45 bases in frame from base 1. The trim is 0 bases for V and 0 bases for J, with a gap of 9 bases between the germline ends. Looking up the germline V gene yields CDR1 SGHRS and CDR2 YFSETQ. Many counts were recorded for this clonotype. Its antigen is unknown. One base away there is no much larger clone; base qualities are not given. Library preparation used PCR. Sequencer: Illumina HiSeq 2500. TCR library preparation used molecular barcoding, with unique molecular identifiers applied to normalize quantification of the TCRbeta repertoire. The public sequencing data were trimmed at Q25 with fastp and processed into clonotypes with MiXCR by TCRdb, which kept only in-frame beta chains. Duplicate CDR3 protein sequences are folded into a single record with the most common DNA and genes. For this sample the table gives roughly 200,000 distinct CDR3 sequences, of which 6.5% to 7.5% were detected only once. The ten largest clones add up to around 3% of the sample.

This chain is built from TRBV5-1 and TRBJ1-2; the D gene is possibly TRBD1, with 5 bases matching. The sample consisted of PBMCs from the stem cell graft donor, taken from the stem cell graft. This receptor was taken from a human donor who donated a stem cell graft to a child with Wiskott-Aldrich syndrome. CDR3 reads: CASSLDQGSNYGYTF. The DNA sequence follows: TGCGCCAGCAGCTTGGACCAGGGATCTAACTATGGCTACACCTTC. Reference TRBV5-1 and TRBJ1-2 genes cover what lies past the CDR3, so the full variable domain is KAGVTQTPRYLIKTRGQQVTLSCSPISGHRSVSWYQQTPGQGLQFLFEYFSETQRNKGNFPGRFSGRQFSNSRSEMNVSTLELGDSALYLCASSLDQGSNYGYTFGSGTRLTVV.